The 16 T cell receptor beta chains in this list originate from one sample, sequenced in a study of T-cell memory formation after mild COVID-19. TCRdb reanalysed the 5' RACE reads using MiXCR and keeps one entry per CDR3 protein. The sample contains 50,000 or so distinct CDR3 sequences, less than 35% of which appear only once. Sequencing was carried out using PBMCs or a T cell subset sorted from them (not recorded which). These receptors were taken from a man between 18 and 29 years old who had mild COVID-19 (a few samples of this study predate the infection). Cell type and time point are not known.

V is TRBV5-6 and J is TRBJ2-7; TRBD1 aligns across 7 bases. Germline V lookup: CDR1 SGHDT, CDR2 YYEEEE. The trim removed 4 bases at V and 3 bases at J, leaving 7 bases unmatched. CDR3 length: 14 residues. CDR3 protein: CASSHRDSLYEQYV. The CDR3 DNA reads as TGTGCCAGCAGCCACCGGGACAGCCTCTACGAGCAGTACGTC.

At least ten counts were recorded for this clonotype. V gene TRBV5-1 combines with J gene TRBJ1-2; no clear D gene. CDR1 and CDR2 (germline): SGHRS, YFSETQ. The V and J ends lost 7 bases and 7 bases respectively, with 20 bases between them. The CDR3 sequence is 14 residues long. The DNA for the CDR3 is TGCGCCAGCGGACCTCCGGGGAGGCTCGTTGGCTACACCTTC. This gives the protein CASGPPGRLVGYTF.

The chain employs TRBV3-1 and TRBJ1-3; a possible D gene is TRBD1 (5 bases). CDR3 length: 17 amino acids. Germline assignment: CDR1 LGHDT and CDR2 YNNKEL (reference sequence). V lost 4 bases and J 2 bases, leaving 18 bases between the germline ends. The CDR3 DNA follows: TGTGCCAGCAGCCGGCTTGGGGCAGACTGGACTGGAAACACCATATATTTT. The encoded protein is CASSRLGADWTGNTIYF.

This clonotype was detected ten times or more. The CDR3 loop reads CASSQDREPYEQYF. For the CDR3, the DNA is TGCGCCAGCAGCCAAGACAGGGAGCCCTACGAGCAGTACTTC. The chain combines TRBV4-1 with TRBJ2-7, with D perhaps given as TRBD1 or TRBD2 (5 bases each). This CDR3 spans 14 amino acids. Trimming took off 0 bases at V and 2 bases at J, with 8 bases between the two ends. Germline CDR1 reads MGHRA; CDR2 reads YSYEKL.

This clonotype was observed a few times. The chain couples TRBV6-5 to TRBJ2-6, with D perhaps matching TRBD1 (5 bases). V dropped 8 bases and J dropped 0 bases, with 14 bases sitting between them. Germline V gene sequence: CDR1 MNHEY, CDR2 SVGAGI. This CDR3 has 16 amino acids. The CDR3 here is CASFNAGNSGANVLTF. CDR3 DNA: TGTGCCAGCTTCAACGCAGGGAACTCTGGGGCCAACGTCCTGACTTTC.

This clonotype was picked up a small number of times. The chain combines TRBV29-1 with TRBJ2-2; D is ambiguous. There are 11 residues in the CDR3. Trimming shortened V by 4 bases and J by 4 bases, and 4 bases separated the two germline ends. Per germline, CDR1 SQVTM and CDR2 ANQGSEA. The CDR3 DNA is TGCAGCGTTGTTGCCACCGGGGAGCTGTTTTTT. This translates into CSVVATGELFF.

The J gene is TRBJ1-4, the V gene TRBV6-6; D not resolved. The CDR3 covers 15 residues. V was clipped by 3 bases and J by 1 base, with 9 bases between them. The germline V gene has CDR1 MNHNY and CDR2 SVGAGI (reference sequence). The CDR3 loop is CASSYYSQTNEKLFF. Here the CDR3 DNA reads TGTGCCAGCAGTTATTACAGCCAAACTAATGAAAAACTGTTTTTT.

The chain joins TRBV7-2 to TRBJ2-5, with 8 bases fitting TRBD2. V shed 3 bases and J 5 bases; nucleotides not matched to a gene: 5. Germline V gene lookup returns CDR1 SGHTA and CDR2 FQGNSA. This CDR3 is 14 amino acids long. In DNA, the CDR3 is TGTGCCAGCAGCTTGGACGTAGCGGGGGAGACCCAGTACTTC. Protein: CASSLDVAGETQYF.

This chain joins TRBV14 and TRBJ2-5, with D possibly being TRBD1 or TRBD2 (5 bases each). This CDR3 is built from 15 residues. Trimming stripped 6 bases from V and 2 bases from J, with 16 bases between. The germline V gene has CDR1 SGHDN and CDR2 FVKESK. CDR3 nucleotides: TGTGCCAGCAGTCTCCCAACGGGGCCGCAAGAGACCCAGTACTTC. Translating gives CASSLPTGPQETQYF.

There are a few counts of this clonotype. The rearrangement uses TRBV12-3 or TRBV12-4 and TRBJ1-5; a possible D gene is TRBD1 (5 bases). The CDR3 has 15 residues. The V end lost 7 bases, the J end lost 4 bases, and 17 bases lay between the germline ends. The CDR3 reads CASTRGTSANQPQHF. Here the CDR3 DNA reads TGTGCCAGCACCCGGGGGACGTCAGCAAATCAGCCCCAGCATTTT.

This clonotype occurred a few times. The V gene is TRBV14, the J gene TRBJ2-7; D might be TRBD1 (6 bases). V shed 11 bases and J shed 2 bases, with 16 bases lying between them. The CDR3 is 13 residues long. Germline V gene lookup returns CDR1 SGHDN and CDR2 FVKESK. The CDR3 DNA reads TGTGCCGCACAGGACAGATTAGCCTACGAGCAGTACGTC. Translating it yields CAAQDRLAYEQYV.

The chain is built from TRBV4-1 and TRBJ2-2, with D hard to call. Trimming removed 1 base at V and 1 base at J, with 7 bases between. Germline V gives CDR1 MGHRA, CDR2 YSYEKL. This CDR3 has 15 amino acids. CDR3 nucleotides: TGCGCCAGCAGCCAAGGGGCAGTGAACACCGGGGAGCTGTTTTTT. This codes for CASSQGAVNTGELFF.

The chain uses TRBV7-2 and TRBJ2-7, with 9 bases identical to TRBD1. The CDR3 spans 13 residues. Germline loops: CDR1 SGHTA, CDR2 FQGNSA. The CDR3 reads CASSSTPGTGFNV. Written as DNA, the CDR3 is TGTGCCAGCAGTTCGACCCCCGGGACAGGGTTTAATGTC.

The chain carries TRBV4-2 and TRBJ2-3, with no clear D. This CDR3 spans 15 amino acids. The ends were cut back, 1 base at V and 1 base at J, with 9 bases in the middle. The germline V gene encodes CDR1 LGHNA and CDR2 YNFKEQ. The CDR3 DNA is TGTGCCAGCAGCCAAGGGACCACAGGCACAGATACGCAGTATTTT. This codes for CASSQGTTGTDTQYF.

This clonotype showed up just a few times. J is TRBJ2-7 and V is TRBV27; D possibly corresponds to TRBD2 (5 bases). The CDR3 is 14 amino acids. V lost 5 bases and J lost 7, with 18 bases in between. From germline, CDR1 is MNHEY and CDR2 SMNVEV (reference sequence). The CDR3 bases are TGTGCCAGCAGTCACGGACTTTACTCGGGGGAGCAGTACGTC. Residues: CASSHGLYSGEQYV.

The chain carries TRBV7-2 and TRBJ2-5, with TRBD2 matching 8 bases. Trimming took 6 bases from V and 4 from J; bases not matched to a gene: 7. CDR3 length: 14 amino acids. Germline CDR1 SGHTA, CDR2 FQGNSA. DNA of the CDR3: TGTGCCAGCAGGCGTGCGGGGGGAGGAGAGACCCAGTACTTC. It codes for CASRRAGGGETQYF.